This T cell receptor (beta chain) was sequenced for a study of T cells in localized non-small cell lung cancer. Worth noting for this clone: What it binds is unknown.

This table comes from immunoSEQ multiplex PCR, and its TCRdb copy is limited to in-frame clones, with some not included. The table shows 100,000 or so clones, with approximately 91% occurring only once. The CDR3 extends over 11 amino acids. Germline CDR1 is MNHEY and CDR2 is SMNVEV (reference sequence). V was trimmed by 6 bases and J by 5 bases, leaving 7 bases between them. Study outcomes and limitations: For the top 100 tumor clones, a median about 56 also appeared in adjacent lung.

The source was PBMCs, collected before any cancer treatment. The TCR sequence derives from a woman aged 35 to 75 with stage II squamous cell lung carcinoma. The V and J genes are TRBV27 and TRBJ1-1; D might be TRBD1 (5 bases). The CDR3 region has the DNA TGTGCCAGCAGGCGGGGGACTGAAGCTTTCTTT. Its protein is CASRRGTEAFF.